This is a list of T cell receptor beta chains from one sample in a study of CD8+CD57+ T cells in acquired aplastic anemia. Each CDR3 protein is one row after TCRdb ran MiXCR on the reads. The sample yields approximately 190,000 distinct CDR3 sequences, just under 50% seen once. Sequenced material: sorted CD4+, CD8+, or CD8+CD57+ T cells (not recorded which) from PBMCs. The source of these receptors is a human donor with aplastic anemia. CDR3s include the opening cysteine and the closing phenylalanine or tryptophan. The D gene is left open where the match is weak. The listing skips clone size in some rows; elsewhere it reads once, few, many or a size class.

abundance | j_gene | d_gene | v_gene | CDR3nt | CDR3aa
many | TRBJ2-7 | NA | TRBV11-3 | TGTGCCAGCAGCTTAGAATTCCAGGCTCGCGAGCAGTACTTC | CASSLEFQAREQYF
NA | TRBJ2-1 | TRBD2 | TRBV15 | TGTGCCACCAGCAGGGGACTAGCGGGAGGGCACGATGAGCAGTTCTTC | CATSRGLAGGHDEQFF
NA | TRBJ1-6 | NA | TRBV14 | TGTGCCAGCAGCCAAGTGTATTCACCCCTCCACTTT | CASSQVYSPLHF
once | TRBJ2-7 | TRBD2 | TRBV10-3 | TGTGCCATCAGTCGATATACAGGGACTAGCTTAGCCGAGCAGTACTTC | CAISRYTGTSLAEQYF
NA | TRBJ1-2 | NA | TRBV11-1 | TGTGCCAGCAGCCTAGGACGGGGGGCCAGCTCCGATGGCTACACCTTC | CASSLGRGASSDGYTF
many | TRBJ1-3 | NA | TRBV27 | TGTGCCAGCTCATATAGGGGATCTGGAAACACCATATATTTT | CASSYRGSGNTIYF
NA | TRBJ2-3 | NA | TRBV5-5 | TGTGCCAGCAGCTCATACAGGGCAGATACGCAGTATTTT | CASSSYRADTQYF
many | TRBJ2-1 | NA | TRBV7-9 | TGTGCCAGCAGCAGGTTCACTAGCTCTAGCTACAATGAGCAGTTCTTC | CASSRFTSSSYNEQFF
NA | TRBJ1-2 | NA | TRBV19 | TGTGCCAGTAGTATATGGGAGGGACGTGGCTACACCTTC | CASSIWEGRGYTF
NA | TRBJ2-1 | NA | TRBV10-3 | TGTGCGACCGGGGTGGGGGGGCTTGTTGAGCAGTTCTTC | CATGVGGLVEQFF
many | TRBJ2-1 | TRBD2 | TRBV19 | TGTGCCAGTACTCATGCGTCTAGCGGGAGTTACAATGAGCAGTTCTTC | CASTHASSGSYNEQFF
NA | TRBJ2-2 | TRBD1 | TRBV10-1 | TGCGCCAGCAGTCGGGACAGGGAGGGAGGGAACACCGGGGAGCTGTTTTTT | CASSRDREGGNTGELFF
NA | TRBJ1-1 | NA | TRBV30 | TGTGCCTGGAGTCCAAGCTCTGGGACGGCTTTCTTT | CAWSPSSGTAFF
once | TRBJ2-3 | NA | TRBV20-1 | TGCAGTGCTAGAGATTCAGGAGGGAGAAGACACACAGATACGCAGTATTTT | CSARDSGGRRHTDTQYF
NA | TRBJ2-5 | NA | TRBV24-1 | TGTGCCACCAGTGACAAAGGACCGGTAGAGACCCAGTACTTC | CATSDKGPVETQYF
NA | TRBJ1-1 | NA | TRBV10-3 | TGTGCCACCCGGATCGGGAGAACTGAAGCTTTCTTT | CATRIGRTEAFF